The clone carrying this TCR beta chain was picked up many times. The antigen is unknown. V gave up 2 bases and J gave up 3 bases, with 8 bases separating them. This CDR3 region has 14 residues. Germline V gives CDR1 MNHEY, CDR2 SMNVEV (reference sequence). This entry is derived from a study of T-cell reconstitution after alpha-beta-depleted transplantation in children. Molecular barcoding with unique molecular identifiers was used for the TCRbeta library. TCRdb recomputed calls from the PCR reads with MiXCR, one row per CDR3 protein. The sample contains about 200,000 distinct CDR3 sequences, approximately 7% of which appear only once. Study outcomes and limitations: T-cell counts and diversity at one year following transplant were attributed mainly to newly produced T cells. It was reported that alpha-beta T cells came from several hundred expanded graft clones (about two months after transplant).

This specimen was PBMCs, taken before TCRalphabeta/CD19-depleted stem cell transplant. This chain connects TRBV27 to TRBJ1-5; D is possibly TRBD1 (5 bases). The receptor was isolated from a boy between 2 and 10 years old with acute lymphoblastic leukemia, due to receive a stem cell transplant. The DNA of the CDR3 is TGTGCCAGCAGTTTAACAGGTTTCAATCAGCCCCAGCATTTT. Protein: CASSLTGFNQPQHF.